This TCR beta chain was sequenced for a study of blood T cells in healthy people across ages. Overall study results and limits: Expanded clonotype shifts may have been confounded, as the donors had an unknown CMV status. A roughly linear fall in TCR beta diversity per million T cells was seen with increasing age.

For the second PCR, which ran for roughly 6 to 12 cycles, a sample-barcoded 5' primer and a J-beta primer mix were used. TCRdb re-called the 5' RACE reads through MiXCR, storing one row per CDR3 protein. The data show around 700,000 distinct CDR3 sequences, with 20% to 30% seen just once and 9.4% held by the top ten. The sample providers were healthy Caucasian people from Russia, aged about 6 to 90. Germline-derived CDR1 and CDR2 are MNHNS and SASEGT. The CDR3 totals 14 residues. This clonotype was detected only a few times. Its target is not known. The sample was also linked to a second study, of T cells of mothers and their children. That paper adds: Maternal samples each gave over 8 million TCR beta CDR3 reads, and child samples 2.5 million to 3.5 million each.

The V and J genes are TRBV6-1 and TRBJ2-5, with 7 bases lining up with TRBD1. Near its end, the DNA agrees better with TRBJ2-7, so the J call may be wrong. The receptor's source is a boy younger than 18 in good health. What was sequenced was blood. Here the CDR3 DNA reads TGTGCCAGCAGACACGGACAGGTCTCCTACGAGCAGTACTTC. Residues: CASRHGQVSYEQYF.